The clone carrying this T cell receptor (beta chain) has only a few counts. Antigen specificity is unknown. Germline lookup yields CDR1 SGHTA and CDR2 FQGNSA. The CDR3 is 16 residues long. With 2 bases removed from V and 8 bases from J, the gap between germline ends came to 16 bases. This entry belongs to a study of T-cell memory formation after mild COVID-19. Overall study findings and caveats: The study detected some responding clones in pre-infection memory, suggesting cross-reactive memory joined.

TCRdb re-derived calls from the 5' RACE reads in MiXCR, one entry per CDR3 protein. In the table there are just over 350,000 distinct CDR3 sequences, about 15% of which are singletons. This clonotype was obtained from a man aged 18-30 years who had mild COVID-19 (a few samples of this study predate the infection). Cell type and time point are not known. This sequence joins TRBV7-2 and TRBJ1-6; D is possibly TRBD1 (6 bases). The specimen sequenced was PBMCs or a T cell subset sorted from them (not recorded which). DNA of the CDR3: TGTGCCAGCAGCTTACTCCCTCGCGGGGGGCATTCACCCCTCCACTTT. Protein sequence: CASSLLPRGGHSPLHF.